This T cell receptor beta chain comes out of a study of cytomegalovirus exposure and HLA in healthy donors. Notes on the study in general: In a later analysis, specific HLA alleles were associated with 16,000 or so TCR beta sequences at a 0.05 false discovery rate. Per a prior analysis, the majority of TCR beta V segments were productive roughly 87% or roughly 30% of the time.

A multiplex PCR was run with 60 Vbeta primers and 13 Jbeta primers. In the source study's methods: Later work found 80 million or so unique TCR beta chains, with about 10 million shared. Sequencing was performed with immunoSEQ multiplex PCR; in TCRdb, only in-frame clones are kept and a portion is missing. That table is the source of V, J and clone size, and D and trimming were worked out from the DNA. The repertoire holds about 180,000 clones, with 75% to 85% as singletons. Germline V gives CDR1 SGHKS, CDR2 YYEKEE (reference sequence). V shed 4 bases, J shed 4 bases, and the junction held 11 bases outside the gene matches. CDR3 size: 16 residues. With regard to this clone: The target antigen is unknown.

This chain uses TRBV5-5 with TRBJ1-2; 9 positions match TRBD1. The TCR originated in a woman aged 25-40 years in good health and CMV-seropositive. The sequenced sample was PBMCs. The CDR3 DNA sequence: TGTGCCAGCAGCATTGTCCCGGGACAGGGTATCTATGGCTACACCTTC. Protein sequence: CASSIVPGQGIYGYTF.